This TCR beta chain is from a study of blood T cell repertoires in COVID-19. Study context: Donors in the United States, Italy and Spain gave samples during acute or convalescent COVID-19.

Only in-frame clones appear in the TCRdb table, and some are missing; sequencing was by immunoSEQ multiplex PCR. The table includes around 130,000 clones, 80% to 90% detected once. The CDR3 loop spans 14 amino acids. Germline loops: CDR1 SEHNR, CDR2 FQNEAQ (reference sequence). The trim removed 0 bases at V and 6 bases at J, leaving 0 bases unmatched. Source material: peripheral blood. This sequence originates from a man in his 70s with active or convalescent COVID-19. The rearrangement links TRBV7-9 to TRBJ2-2; 8 bases are a match to TRBD2. CDR3 nucleotide sequence: TGTGCCAGCAGCTTAGCCGGGGGGGCCGGGGAGCTGTTTTTT. The encoded protein is CASSLAGGAGELFF.